The present entry profiles one TCR beta chain with its context. Its matching antigen is unknown. The CDR3 is cut off 3 residues early in the read; its end comes from the germline J gene. The germline V gene encodes CDR1 DFQATT and CDR2 SNEGSKA (reference sequence). The CDR3 loop spans 14 amino acids. Trimming removed 3 bases at V and 7 bases at J, with 16 bases between. This sample is drawn from a study of T cells in women clearing cervical HPV infection. For the study at large: Case blood drawn at lesion detection; control blood after infection cleared. The study, taken as a whole, reports: Combining TCR richness with V gene abundances gave approximately 0.8 AUC.

Sequenced by immunoSEQ multiplex PCR; TCRdb stores in-frame clones only, minus some. This sample's table reports about 23,000 clones. Prevalent HPV16 infections were excluded; only incident single HPV16 infections included. The TCR was taken from a woman aged 18-69 years with a cervical HPV16 infection that either progressed to CIN3+ or cleared (not recorded which). V is TRBV20-1 and J is TRBJ1-5; D might be TRBD1 (5 bases). Sequencing was carried out using blood buffy coat. CDR3 region: CSARGGGPGQPQHF. The sequenced part of the CDR3 DNA is TGCAGTGCTAGGGGGGGAGGCCCGGGGCAGCCC.